A selection of T cell receptor beta chains follows, all from one sample in a study of cytomegalovirus exposure and HLA in healthy donors. The data were produced by immunoSEQ multiplex PCR, yet TCRdb's version contains in-frame clones alone and is incomplete. This sample yields about 150,000 clones, of which roughly 78% are seen a single time; over 4% belongs to the top ten. Sequencing was done on a sample of PBMCs. The receptors originated from a man aged 50 to 59 in good health and CMV-seropositive. CDR3s include the opening cysteine and the closing phenylalanine or tryptophan. The D gene is left open where the match is weak. Only part of the rows carry a size: once, few, many, or a class if the clone is expanded.

v_call	d_call	j_call	clone_size	cdr3_aa	cdr3_nt
TRBV5-6	-	TRBJ1-1	-	CASSLVGRGDTEAFF	TGTGCCAGCAGCTTGGTTGGCCGGGGGGACACTGAAGCTTTCTTT
TRBV5-6	TRBD1	TRBJ2-1	-	CASIKRQGLYNEQFF	TGTGCCAGCATCAAGAGACAGGGCTTATACAATGAGCAGTTCTTC
TRBV5-6	TRBD1	TRBJ1-2	-	CASSLYRAGGAFGYTF	TGTGCCAGCAGCTTGTATAGGGCAGGGGGCGCATTTGGCTACACCTTC
TRBV5-4	-	TRBJ2-3	few	CASSSTGDTQYF	TGTGCCAGCAGCTCTACAGGGGATACGCAGTATTTT
TRBV19	-	TRBJ1-1	once	CASSIRGHPNTEAFF	TGTGCCAGTAGTATACGGGGACACCCGAACACTGAAGCTTTCTTT
TRBV5-1	-	TRBJ1-1	few	CASSLLVGGEAFF	TGCGCCAGCAGCTTGCTTGTAGGGGGTGAAGCTTTCTTT
TRBV7-2	-	TRBJ1-6	-	CASSSGQPNSPLHF	TGTGCCAGCAGTTCAGGACAGCCCAATTCACCCCTCCACTTT
TRBV5-1	-	TRBJ2-1	-	CASSLDIDGAYEQFF	TGCGCCAGCAGCTTGGACATCGATGGGGCATATGAGCAGTTCTTC
TRBV27	-	TRBJ1-2	-	CASSPDRTWDGYTF	TGTGCCAGCAGTCCCGACAGGACTTGGGATGGCTACACCTTC
TRBV11-3	TRBD2	TRBJ2-1	-	CASSLGAGGGVNEQFF	TGTGCCAGCAGCTTAGGAGCGGGAGGGGGTGTCAATGAGCAGTTCTTC
TRBV9	-	TRBJ1-4	few	CASSVRAGPIGGATNEKLFF	TGTGCCAGCAGCGTACGGGCAGGGCCCATAGGAGGGGCAACTAATGAAAAACTGTTTTTT
TRBV7-6	-	TRBJ1-5	once	CASSLGQDQPQHF	TGTGCCAGCAGCTTAGGACAGGATCAGCCCCAGCATTTT
TRBV27	-	TRBJ1-1	-	CASSLFGSYTEAFF	TGTGCCAGCAGTTTATTTGGCTCTTACACTGAAGCTTTCTTT
TRBV6-4	-	TRBJ2-7	-	CASSTQGPPTYEQYF	TGTGCCAGCAGTACCCAGGGGCCGCCAACCTACGAGCAGTACTTC
TRBV4-1	-	TRBJ1-1	-	CASSQEMASRGTEAFF	TGCGCCAGCAGCCAAGAGATGGCTTCAAGGGGGACTGAAGCTTTCTTT
TRBV11-3	-	TRBJ2-7	once	CASSLTGGHYEQYF	TGTGCCAGCAGCTTAACGGGGGGCCACTACGAGCAGTACTTC
TRBV4-1	TRBD1	TRBJ2-7	-	CASSQETGDYEQYF	TGCGCCAGCAGCCAAGAGACAGGGGACTACGAGCAGTACTTC
TRBV18	-	TRBJ2-5	-	CASSPPAERGETQYF	TGTGCCAGCTCACCACCGGCGGAAAGGGGGGAGACCCAGTACTTC
TRBV15	-	TRBJ1-2	few	CATSRAILRGDSGYTF	TGTGCCACCAGCAGAGCAATCCTTCGGGGGGATAGCGGCTACACCTTC
TRBV19	-	TRBJ2-7	-	CASSIVGRGDYEQYF	TGTGCCAGTAGTATAGTCGGCAGGGGGGACTACGAGCAGTACTTC
TRBV27	-	TRBJ1-1	-	CASSSRQVADTEAFF	TGTGCCAGCAGTTCCCGACAGGTTGCTGACACTGAAGCTTTCTTT
TRBV5-4	TRBD1	TRBJ1-3	-	CASSVGQGLGNTIYF	TGTGCCAGCAGCGTCGGACAGGGGCTAGGAAACACCATATATTTT
TRBV4-1	TRBD1	TRBJ2-7	-	CASSQERGQSYEQYF	TGCGCCAGCAGCCAAGAAAGGGGGCAGTCCTACGAGCAGTACTTC
TRBV29-1	TRBD1	TRBJ2-2	-	CSVRDARGTANTGELFF	TGCAGCGTTCGAGACGCCAGGGGGACAGCGAACACCGGGGAGCTGTTTTTT
TRBV9	-	TRBJ1-2	few	CASSPTRRDYGYTF	TGTGCCAGCAGCCCCACGAGGAGGGACTATGGCTACACCTTC
TRBV29-1	-	TRBJ1-3	-	CSVEGTLSGNTIYF	TGCAGCGTTGAAGGGACACTCTCTGGAAACACCATATATTTT
TRBV7-9	-	TRBJ1-5	-	CASSGHRDLTAGNQPQHF	TGTGCCAGCAGTGGCCACCGGGATTTAACTGCGGGAAATCAGCCCCAGCATTTT